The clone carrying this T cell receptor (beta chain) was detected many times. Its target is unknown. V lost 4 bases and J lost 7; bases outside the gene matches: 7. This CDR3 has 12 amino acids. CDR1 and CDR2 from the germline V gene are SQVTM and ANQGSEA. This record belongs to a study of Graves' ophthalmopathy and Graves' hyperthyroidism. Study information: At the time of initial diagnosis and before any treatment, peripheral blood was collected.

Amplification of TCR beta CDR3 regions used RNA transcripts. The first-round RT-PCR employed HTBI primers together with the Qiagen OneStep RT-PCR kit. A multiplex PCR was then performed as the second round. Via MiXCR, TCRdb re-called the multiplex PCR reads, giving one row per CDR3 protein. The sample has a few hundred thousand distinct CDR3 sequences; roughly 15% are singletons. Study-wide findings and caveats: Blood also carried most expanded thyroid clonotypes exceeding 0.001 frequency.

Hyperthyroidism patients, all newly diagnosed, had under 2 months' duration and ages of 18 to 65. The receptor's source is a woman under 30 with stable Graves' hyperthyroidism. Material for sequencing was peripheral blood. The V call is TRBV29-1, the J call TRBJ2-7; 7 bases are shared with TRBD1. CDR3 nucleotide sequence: TGCAGCGTTGGAGTGGACAGGCGAGAGCAGTACTTC. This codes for CSVGVDRREQYF.